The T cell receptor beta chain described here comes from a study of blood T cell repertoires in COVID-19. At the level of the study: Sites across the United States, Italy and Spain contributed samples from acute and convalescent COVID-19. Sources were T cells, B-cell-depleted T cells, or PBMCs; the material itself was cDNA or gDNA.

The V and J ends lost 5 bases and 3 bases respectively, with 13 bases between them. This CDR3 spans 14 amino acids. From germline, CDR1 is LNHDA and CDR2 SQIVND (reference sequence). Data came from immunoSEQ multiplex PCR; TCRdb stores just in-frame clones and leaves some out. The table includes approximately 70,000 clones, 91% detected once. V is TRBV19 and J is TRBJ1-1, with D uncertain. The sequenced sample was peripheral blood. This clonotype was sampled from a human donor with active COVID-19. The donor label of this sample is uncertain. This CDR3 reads CASSLFGLDTEAFF. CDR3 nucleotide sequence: TGTGCCAGTAGTTTGTTCGGTTTGGACACTGAAGCTTTCTTT.